One T cell receptor beta chain is described in this entry. No antigen is known for it. One base away there is no much larger clone; base qualities are not given. The data stem from a study of T cell responses to AZD1222 COVID-19 vaccine (dated by TCRdb to about 2021). Study-level background: TCR sequencing was performed for 233 trial participants, of whom around 210 were given two doses of AZD1222 and some 26 were given two doses of MenACWY control vaccine. Trial participants were enrolled by age into 18-55, 56-69 and 70-plus year subgroups, with roughly 150, 30 and 60 TCR-sequenced participants respectively. Results and caveats for the whole study, not just this receptor: Only six AZD1222 recipients were SARS-CoV-2 seropositive at baseline, limiting conclusions about previously exposed vaccinees. The 56-69-year group was small, and its depth increase did not reach significance, likely because of low power. Vaccine-associated CD4 TCRs spanned the whole spike protein, with dominant responses in regions 160-218 and 743-854. Participants were mostly white British and included more females than males, and it was suggested by the authors that clonal diversity may have been underestimated. Because no samples from the day 14 peak response were available, repertoires could be characterized only after the peak T cell response. Epitopes outside the regions mutated in the B.1.351 and B.1.1.7 variants were reportedly recognized by nearly half of the unique spike-specific TCRs. A significant rise in spike-specific TCR breadth and depth was observed after two AZD1222 doses relative to day 0 and relative to MenACWY recipients.

The CDR3 regions of human TCRbeta chains were subjected to immunosequencing. The study's own analysis went as follows. TCRs in the repertoires were compared against a reference library of SARS-CoV-2-specific TCRs that had been generated with the MIRA antigen-specificity platform. Breadth was defined as the fraction of unique TCRs that were SARS-CoV-2-associated, and depth was defined as the fraction of total T cells that were SARS-CoV-2-associated. Using the MIRA data, each spike-specific TCR was assigned both to the spike region to which the TCR was reactive and to a CD4 or CD8 class. Log10-transformed breadth and depth values were compared by one-way ANOVA with Sidak's multiple comparisons tests. Entries here come from immuneACCESS through TCRdb and include only in-frame sequences with V and J called. Some clones fail to appear in such tables; in the studies checked, an unresolved V gene covers under half of the shortfall, and the cause of the remainder is unknown. The D gene and trimming were derived from the DNA, and the V and J assignments and clone size from that table. The sample yields 180,000 or so clones; 70% to 90% were counted once. Around 26% of the sample is in the top ten clones.

Read against the paper, the sample's time point label means: about 28 days (+/-7) after the second vaccine dose. Because spike-specific TCR depth and breadth did not differ between the two schedules, AZD1222 recipients who got a second dose at roughly 4 weeks were pooled with those who got a second dose at roughly 12 weeks. Vaccinee samples came from UK trials COV001 and COV002, including a single-blind randomized controlled phase 2/3 trial of AZD1222 (ChAdOx1 nCoV-19) in healthy adults. For TCRbeta chain sequencing, PBMC samples from trial participants were taken at day 0 and at day 28 after the second dose. The CDR3 sequence holds 14 residues, the cysteine and phenylalanine included. Only CDR3 DNA is held: 42 bases, read in frame from base 1. Sequences LGHNT (CDR1) and FRNRAP (CDR2) are obtained from the germline V gene. V loses 1 base at its end and J loses 5 bases; junction bases beyond the gene matches: 2.

This clonotype originated in an adult who received the AZD1222 COVID-19 vaccine. This sequence uses TRBV12-5 and TRBJ2-1, and TRBD1 aligns with 7 junction nucleotides. Here the sequenced sample was peripheral blood, taken 28 days after the second AZD1222 dose. The CDR3: CASGLGTGHNEQFF. The sequenced DNA: TGTGCTAGTGGTTTGGGGACAGGCCACAATGAGCAGTTCTTC.